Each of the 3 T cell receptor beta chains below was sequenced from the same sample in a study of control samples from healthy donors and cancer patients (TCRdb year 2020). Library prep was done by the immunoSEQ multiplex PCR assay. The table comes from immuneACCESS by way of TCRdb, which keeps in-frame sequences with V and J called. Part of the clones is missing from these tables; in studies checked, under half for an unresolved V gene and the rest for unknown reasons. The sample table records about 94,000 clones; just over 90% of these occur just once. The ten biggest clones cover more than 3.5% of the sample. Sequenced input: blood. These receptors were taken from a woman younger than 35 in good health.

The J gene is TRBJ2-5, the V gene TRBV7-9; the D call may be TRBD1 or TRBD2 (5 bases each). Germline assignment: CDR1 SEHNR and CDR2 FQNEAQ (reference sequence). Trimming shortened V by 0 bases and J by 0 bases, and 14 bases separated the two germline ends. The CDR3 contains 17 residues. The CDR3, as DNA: TGTGCCAGCAGCTTAGCGGGGGTACGGTATTACCAAGAGACCCAGTACTTC. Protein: CASSLAGVRYYQETQYF.

DNA of the CDR3: TGTGCCAGCTCGGAGGGTTTTAATCAGCCCCAGCATTTT. Amino acids: CASSEGFNQPQHF. V gene TRBV6-5 combines with J gene TRBJ1-5; no firm D call. The germline V and J ends were trimmed by 8 bases and 4 bases, with 12 bases remaining between them. CDR3 length: 13 residues. Looked up from germline, CDR1 is MNHEY and CDR2 is SVGAGI.

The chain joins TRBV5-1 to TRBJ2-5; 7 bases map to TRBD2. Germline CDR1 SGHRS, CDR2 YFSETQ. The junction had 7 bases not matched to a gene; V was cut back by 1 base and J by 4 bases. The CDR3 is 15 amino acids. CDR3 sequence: CASSLSGGSRETQYF. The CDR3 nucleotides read TGCGCCAGCAGCTTGTCGGGGGGAAGCCGAGAGACCCAGTACTTC.